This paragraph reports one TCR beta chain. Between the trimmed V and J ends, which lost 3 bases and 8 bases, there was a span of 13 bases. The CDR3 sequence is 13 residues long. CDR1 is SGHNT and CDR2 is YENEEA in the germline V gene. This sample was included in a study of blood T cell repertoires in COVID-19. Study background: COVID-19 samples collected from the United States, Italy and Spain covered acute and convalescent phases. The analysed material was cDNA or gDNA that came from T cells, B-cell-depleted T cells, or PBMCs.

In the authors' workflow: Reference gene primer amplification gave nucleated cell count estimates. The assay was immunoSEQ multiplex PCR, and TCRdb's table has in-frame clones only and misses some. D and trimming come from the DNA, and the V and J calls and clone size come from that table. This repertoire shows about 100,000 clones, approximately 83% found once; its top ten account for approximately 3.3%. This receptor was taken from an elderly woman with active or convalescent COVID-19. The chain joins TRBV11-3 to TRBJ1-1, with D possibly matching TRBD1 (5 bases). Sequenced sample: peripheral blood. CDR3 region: CASSFDRAGEAFF. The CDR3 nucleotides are TGTGCCAGCAGCTTCGATCGGGCAGGGGAAGCTTTCTTT.